Shown below are 13 T cell receptor beta chains from a single sample sequenced in a study of CD8 T cells in ankylosing spondylitis. Study-level findings and limits: Blood of patients with ankylosing spondylitis appeared to be characterized by a TCR beta motif of about eight highly homologous variants.

Their recognized antigens are unknown. Via MiXCR, TCRdb re-called the 5' RACE reads, giving one row per CDR3 protein. The sample has around 430,000 distinct CDR3 sequences; 17% are singletons. Sequencing was performed on blood, either unsorted or a sorted T cell fraction (not recorded which). These TCRs come from a male donor with ankylosing spondylitis.

Only a few counts were recorded for this clonotype. The rearrangement links TRBV20-1 to TRBJ1-2; 9 bases are a match to TRBD1. This CDR3 is built from 14 residues. V trimming: 3 bases; J trimming: 3 bases; junction bases outside the gene matches: 5. Germline V gives CDR1 DFQATT, CDR2 SNEGSKA (reference sequence). Written as DNA, the CDR3 is TGCAGTGCTAGGGGGACAGGGCAAGACTATGGCTACACCTTC. Its translation: CSARGTGQDYGYTF.

The sample holds a few counts of this clonotype. The chain combines TRBV12-3 or TRBV12-4 with TRBJ1-6, with TRBD1 matching 9 bases. V gave up 2 bases and J gave up 12 bases; unmatched junction bases: 5. The CDR3 has 14 amino acids. CDR3 region: CASSLRQGVGPLHF. In DNA form, the CDR3 reads TGTGCCAGCAGTTTAAGACAGGGGGTGGGACCCCTCCACTTT.

This clonotype was seen only a few times. Here the CDR3 reads CSVEGLGRTEAFF. CDR3 nucleotide sequence: TGCAGCGTTGAGGGTTTAGGGCGGACTGAAGCTTTCTTT. The chain joins TRBV29-1 to TRBJ1-1; no clear D. The CDR3 loop spans 13 amino acids. Between the trimmed V and J ends, which lost 3 bases and 5 bases, there was a span of 13 bases. Germline V lookup: CDR1 SQVTM, CDR2 ANQGSEA.

J is TRBJ1-2 and V is TRBV20-1; D unclear. The CDR3 totals 13 residues. Germline CDR1 and CDR2: DFQATT and SNEGSKA (reference sequence). V was cut by 1 base and J by 7 bases, with 13 bases left in between. CDR3 bases: TGCAGTGCTAGAGTGGCGGGGTTCGGTGGCTACACCTTC. This encodes CSARVAGFGGYTF.

This clonotype was observed many times. V usage is TRBV10-3 and J usage is TRBJ2-7; no reliable D call. Trimming removed 2 bases from V and 4 bases from J, with 24 bases in between. The CDR3 has 18 amino acids. The V gene's germline CDR1 is ENHRY and CDR2 SYGVKD. The DNA for the CDR3 is TGTGCCATCAGTGAGCTCGCTACGGTAGGTTCCGGAGTATACGAGCAGTACTTC. It is translated as CAISELATVGSGVYEQYF.

This clonotype was observed a few times. This chain connects TRBV4-2 to TRBJ2-2; a weak D match, TRBD1 (5 bases). Looked up from germline, CDR1 is LGHNA and CDR2 is YNFKEQ. The CDR3 consists of 16 residues. V lost 1 base and J lost 7, with 16 bases in between. This CDR3 is CASSQGDQGGIGELFF. The DNA of the CDR3 is TGTGCCAGCAGCCAAGGAGACCAGGGTGGGATCGGGGAGCTGTTTTTT.

There are a few counts of this clonotype. V gene TRBV4-3 combines with J gene TRBJ1-5; D gene ambiguous. Trimming pared 0 bases from V and 6 bases from J, leaving 12 bases between. Germline assignment: CDR1 LGHNA and CDR2 YSLEER. The CDR3 totals 15 residues. CDR3 sequence: CASSQDSLGVQPQHF. CDR3 sequence (DNA): TGCGCCAGCAGCCAAGACTCTCTTGGAGTTCAGCCCCAGCATTTT.

This clonotype was seen many times. The CDR3 DNA follows: TGCAGCGTCGGACTAGCGGGGGCCGGGGGCATTCAGTACTTC. Translation gives CSVGLAGAGGIQYF. The chain carries TRBV29-1 and TRBJ2-4, with TRBD2 identical over 13 bases. Germline CDR1 is SQVTM and CDR2 is ANQGSEA. This CDR3 has 14 amino acids. J lost 9 bases, V lost 6 bases, and 8 bases had no gene match.

This clonotype was observed once. V and J are TRBV2 and TRBJ2-5, with D tentatively TRBD1 (5 bases). CDR1 and CDR2 (germline): SNHLY, FYNNEI. The V end lost 6 bases, the J end lost 5 bases, and 13 bases lay between the germline ends. The CDR3 is 13 residues long. The CDR3 sequence is CASSTGLGETQYF. Here the CDR3 DNA reads TGTGCCAGCAGCACAGGCTTAGGGGAGACCCAGTACTTC.

The rearrangement joins TRBV11-2 to TRBJ1-6, with a weak D call TRBD1 (5 bases). The V gene lost 2 bases and the J gene lost 7 bases, with 15 bases spanning the gap. Germline CDR1 is SGHAT and CDR2 is FQNNGV. CDR3 length: 16 amino acids. The CDR3 region is CASSLFFTQGNSPLHF. The CDR3 DNA reads TGTGCCAGCAGCTTATTTTTTACCCAGGGCAATTCACCCCTCCACTTT.

V usage is TRBV3-1 and J usage is TRBJ2-7; TRBD2 is a possible D gene (6 bases). CDR1 LGHDT and CDR2 YNNKEL come from the germline V gene (reference sequence). Trimming cost V 4 bases and J 6 bases, with 7 bases left between them. The CDR3 totals 11 residues. The CDR3, as DNA: TGTGCCAGCAGCCCAGCGGGCGAGCAGTACTTC. The encoded protein is CASSPAGEQYF.

This clonotype was seen only a few times. V gene TRBV21-1 combines with J gene TRBJ2-1; the DNA was not compared with TRBD1, the D call given in the table. TRBV21-1 is assigned pseudogene status. This CDR3 is built from 16 residues. In DNA form, the CDR3 reads TGTGCCAGCAGGATAGGGGGGCCAACTAACTACAATGAGCAGTTCTTC. Translation: CASRIGGPTNYNEQFF.

This clonotype was counted between two and nine times. V usage is TRBV18 and J usage is TRBJ2-5, with D unclear. The CDR3 has 13 residues. V lost 4 bases to trimming and J lost 3 bases, with 9 bases between them. Germline V CDR1 and CDR2: KGHSH, LQKENI. The CDR3 region has the DNA TGTGCCAGCTCACTCCGGATCGAAGAGACCCAGTACTTC. Translation gives CASSLRIEETQYF.